The 3 T cell receptor beta chains given below trace back to one sample, sequenced in a study of cytotoxic CD8 clonotypes in ibrutinib-treated CLL (dated by TCRdb to the early 2020s). Library preparation used the immunoSEQ multiplex PCR assay. TCRdb provides this immuneACCESS table in a form limited to in-frame rearrangements. Some clones are lacking; in checked studies, under half of them reflect an unresolved V gene, and why the rest are absent is not known. In this sample the table shows roughly 330,000 clones, approximately 67% of which occur a single time. About 5.9% of the sample belongs to the ten largest clones. Sequencing was performed on PBMCs, taken after 36 months of ibrutinib treatment. Receptors were obtained from a human donor with chronic lymphocytic leukemia.

This clone was recorded once. The V call is TRBV5-1, the J call TRBJ2-3, with D unclear. This CDR3 contains 13 residues. Germline CDR1 SGHRS, CDR2 YFSETQ. V was clipped by 0 bases and J by 5 bases, with 7 bases between them. In DNA, the CDR3 is TGCGCCAGCAGCTTGGTATTTGGAGATACGCAGTATTTT. As protein: CASSLVFGDTQYF. Based on the CDR3 plus reference TRBV5-1 and TRBJ2-3, the full variable domain is KAGVTQTPRYLIKTRGQQVTLSCSPISGHRSVSWYQQTPGQGLQFLFEYFSETQRNKGNFPGRFSGRQFSNSRSEMNVSTLELGDSALYLCASSLVFGDTQYFGPGTRLTVL.

The chain has TRBV20-1 and TRBJ2-1; 7 positions agree with TRBD2. CDR3 length: 11 amino acids. Per germline, CDR1 DFQATT and CDR2 SNEGSKA (reference sequence). V dropped 5 bases and J dropped 7; count of bases not matched to a gene: 2. The DNA for the CDR3 is TGCAGTGCTCTGGGGGGGAATGAGCAGTTCTTC. It yields the protein CSALGGNEQFF.

This clone was counted once. The V gene is TRBV15, the J gene TRBJ2-2; maybe TRBD2 (7 bases). CDR1 and CDR2 from the germline V gene are LNHNV and YYDKDF (reference sequence). Trimming cost V 1 base and J 4 bases, with 16 bases left between them. The CDR3 length is 17 residues. CDR3 loop: CATSRVGGLGRTGELFF. CDR3 sequence (DNA): TGTGCCACCAGCAGAGTCGGGGGGCTGGGGCGCACCGGGGAGCTGTTTTTT.